These 6 T cell receptor beta chains were sequenced from one sample in a study of blood T cell repertoires in COVID-19. The protocol was immunoSEQ multiplex PCR, while the TCRdb copy is restricted to in-frame clones and leaves out a portion. The repertoire holds approximately 240,000 clones, with around 87% as singletons. What was sequenced was PBMCs or T cells enriched from blood (not recorded which). The receptors were sampled from a woman aged 25 to 39 with acute COVID-19.

V gene TRBV19 combines with J gene TRBJ1-1; D unresolved. CDR1 and CDR2 from the germline V gene are LNHDA and SQIVND (reference sequence). Trimming took off 9 bases at V and 4 bases at J, with 9 bases between the two ends. The CDR3 is 11 residues long. This CDR3 is CASVQSTEAFF. The CDR3 nucleotides read TGTGCCAGCGTACAAAGCACTGAAGCTTTCTTT.

This clone has only one observation. The gene calls are TRBV29-1 and TRBJ2-5; TRBD2 matches at 7 bases. Trimming cost V 8 bases and J 5 bases; bases outside gene matches: 5. The CDR3 is 11 residues long. CDR1 and CDR2 from the germline V gene are SQVTM and ANQGSEA. The CDR3 region has the DNA TGCAGCAAACGGGAGGCCGAGACCCAGTACTTC. Its protein product is CSKREAETQYF. Complete variable domain (other parts from reference TRBV29-1 and TRBJ2-5): SAVISQKPSRDICQRGTSLTIQCQVDSQVTMMFWYRQQPGQSLTLIATANQGSEATYESGFVIDKFPISRPNLTFSTLTVSNMSPEDSSIYLCSKREAETQYFGPGTRLLVL.

This chain links TRBV3-1 (or the pseudogene TRBV3-2) with TRBJ1-5, with 9 positions matching TRBD1. The germline V gene has CDR1 LGHDT and CDR2 YNNKEL (reference sequence). V shed 4 bases and J 4 bases; nucleotides not matched to a gene: 2. The CDR3 covers 14 residues. The chain's CDR3 is CASSPTGGNQPQHF. The DNA for the CDR3 is TGTGCCAGCAGCCCGACAGGGGGTAATCAGCCCCAGCATTTT.

The sample holds a few counts of this clone. In DNA, the CDR3 is TGTGCCAGCAGCAAAGGAAGAGTGAGCAGGCCTGTATCCTACGAGCAGTACTTC. Its translation: CASSKGRVSRPVSYEQYF. The chain uses TRBV21-1 and TRBJ2-7; the table gives TRBD1 as D, unverified against the DNA. TRBV21-1 has pseudogene status. The CDR3 is made up of 18 amino acids.

The V call is TRBV28, the J call TRBJ1-1, with D perhaps TRBD1 (5 bases). Between the trimmed V and J ends, which lost 3 bases and 0 bases, there was a span of 11 bases. Germline V lookup: CDR1 MDHEN, CDR2 SYDVKM. This CDR3 is built from 15 residues. CDR3 DNA sequence: TGTGCCAGCAGTTTGGGGGGTAGGATGAACACTGAAGCTTTCTTT. It is translated as CASSLGGRMNTEAFF.

V usage is TRBV28 and J usage is TRBJ1-2, with TRBD1 matching over 8 bases. Germline-derived CDR1 and CDR2 are MDHEN and SYDVKM. The trim removed 6 bases at V and 4 bases at J, leaving 10 bases unmatched. This CDR3 is built from 15 residues. CDR3 in amino acids: CASSSGTGSIYGYTF. CDR3 coding DNA: TGTGCCAGCAGCTCCGGGACAGGAAGTATCTATGGCTACACCTTC.